The entry that follows covers one T cell receptor (beta chain) sequence. The source of the sample is a study of T cells after yellow fever vaccination. J lost 2 bases, V lost 2 bases, and 5 bases had no gene match. Germline CDR1 is SGHTA and CDR2 is FQGNSA. There are 16 residues in the CDR3. Via MiXCR, TCRdb re-called the 5' RACE reads, giving one row per CDR3 protein. The table has around 310,000 distinct CDR3 sequences, 8.7% seen once. The specimen comprised PBMCs, sampled on the day of the first yellow fever vaccination. This rearrangement joins TRBV7-2 to TRBJ2-3; 9 positions match TRBD2. The sequence came from a young man who received the YFV17D yellow fever vaccine. The CDR3 DNA follows: TGTGCCAGCAGCTTAAAAGCGGGGGGTTTCACAGATACGCAGTATTTT. Its protein product is CASSLKAGGFTDTQYF.